These T cell receptor beta chains were read from a single sample in a study of blood T cell repertoires in COVID-19. Libraries were prepared by immunoSEQ multiplex PCR; TCRdb keeps only in-frame clonotypes and omits some of them. There are approximately 240,000 clones in the sample; roughly four fifths occur only once, and 3% to 3.5% lies in the top ten. The sequenced material came from peripheral blood. The receptor set was obtained from a woman in her 30s who had recovered from COVID-19. CDR3s include the opening cysteine and the closing phenylalanine or tryptophan. The D gene is left open where the match is weak. Clone size is not always given. Where it is, it says once, few, many or a class for expanded clones.

length: 18
J: TRBJ1-1
size: .
V: TRBV3-1/TRBV3-2
D: TRBD1
DNA: TGTGCCAGCAGCAAGGGACAGGGGGCGTCGGTCGCGAACACTGAAGCTTTCTTT
CDR3: CASSKGQGASVANTEAFF

length: 13
J: TRBJ2-7
size: .
V: TRBV2
D: TRBD2
DNA: TGTGCCAGCAGTGACCCTCTCGGGAGGGAGCAGTACTTC
CDR3: CASSDPLGREQYF

length: 14
J: TRBJ2-7
size: .
V: TRBV6-2/TRBV6-3
D: .
DNA: TGTGCCAGCAGTTACTCGGGAGCGGTCCACGAGCAGTACTTC
CDR3: CASSYSGAVHEQYF

length: 14
J: TRBJ1-4
size: .
V: TRBV4-1
D: TRBD1
DNA: TGCGCCAGCAGCTACGCAGGGGGTAGCGAAAAACTGTTTTTT
CDR3: CASSYAGGSEKLFF

length: 13
J: TRBJ2-7
size: .
V: TRBV29-1
D: .
DNA: TGCAGCGTTGACGGGGCGGGACCCGCCGAGCAGTACTTC
CDR3: CSVDGAGPAEQYF

length: 17
J: TRBJ2-1
size: .
V: TRBV3-1/TRBV3-2
D: .
DNA: TGTGCCAGCAGCTTCGCCCGAGAGTTAGGCCTCGGGAATGAGCAGTTCTTC
CDR3: CASSFARELGLGNEQFF

length: 18
J: TRBJ2-7
size: .
V: TRBV27
D: TRBD2
DNA: TGTGCCAGCAACCCCCAAGGCGGGTCGGAGCGGGAGTGGTACGAGCAGTACTTC
CDR3: CASNPQGGSEREWYEQYF

length: 16
J: TRBJ1-5
size: .
V: TRBV7-8
D: .
DNA: TGTGCCAGCAGCACCGCCGGGGCGGGGAACAGTCAGCCCCAGCATTTT
CDR3: CASSTAGAGNSQPQHF

length: 16
J: TRBJ1-5
size: few
V: TRBV7-2
D: .
DNA: TGTGCCAGCAGCTTAGGTTCAGGGTATAGCAATCAGCCCCAGCATTTT
CDR3: CASSLGSGYSNQPQHF

length: 15
J: TRBJ1-4
size: .
V: TRBV27
D: TRBD1
DNA: TGTGCCAGCAGAGTTCGACAGGGTAAAAATGAAAAACTGTTTTTT
CDR3: CASRVRQGKNEKLFF

length: 14
J: TRBJ2-1
size: .
V: TRBV7-9
D: TRBD2
DNA: TGTGCCAGCAGCTTGACAGAGCGGGAGTACGAGCAGTTCTTC
CDR3: CASSLTEREYEQFF

length: 15
J: TRBJ1-1
size: .
V: TRBV10-1
D: .
DNA: TGCGCCAGCAGCCCAACCGGGACACTTAACACTGAAGCTTTCTTT
CDR3: CASSPTGTLNTEAFF

length: 16
J: TRBJ1-3
size: .
V: TRBV4-1
D: .
DNA: TGCGCCAGCAGCCATGGGAGTGGGGGGTCGGGAAACACCATATATTTT
CDR3: CASSHGSGGSGNTIYF

length: 11
J: TRBJ2-7
size: .
V: TRBV3-1/TRBV3-2
D: .
DNA: TGTGCCAGCAGCCCCGTGTCCGAGCAGTACTTC
CDR3: CASSPVSEQYF

length: 15
J: TRBJ2-3
size: .
V: TRBV2
D: .
DNA: TGTGCCAGCATAACAGCGGTGACGAGCACAGATACGCAGTATTTT
CDR3: CASITAVTSTDTQYF